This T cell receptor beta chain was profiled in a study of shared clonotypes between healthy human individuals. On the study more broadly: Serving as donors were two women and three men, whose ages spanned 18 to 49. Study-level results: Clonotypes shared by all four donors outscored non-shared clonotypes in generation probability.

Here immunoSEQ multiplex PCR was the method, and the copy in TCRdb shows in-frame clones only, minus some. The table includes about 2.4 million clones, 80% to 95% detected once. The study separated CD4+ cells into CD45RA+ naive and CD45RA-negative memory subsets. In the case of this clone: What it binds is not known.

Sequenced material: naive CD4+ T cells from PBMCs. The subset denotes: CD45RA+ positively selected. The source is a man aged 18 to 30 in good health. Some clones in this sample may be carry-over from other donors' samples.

This chain's CDR3 is CSVSGFLSNTEAFF. The CDR3 DNA follows: TGCAGCGTTTCAGGGTTTCTGTCGAACACTGAAGCTTTCTTT. The rearrangement joins TRBV29-1 to TRBJ1-1; maybe TRBD1 (5 bases). The CDR3 is 14 amino acids. Germline V gene lookup returns CDR1 SQVTM and CDR2 ANQGSEA. Trimming removed 5 bases from V and 1 base from J, with 14 bases in between. The full variable domain, with the rest looked up from reference TRBV29-1 and TRBJ1-1, is SAVISQKPSRDICQRGTSLTIQCQVDSQVTMMFWYRQQPGQSLTLIATANQGSEATYESGFVIDKFPISRPNLTFSTLTVSNMSPEDSSIYLCSVSGFLSNTEAFFGQGTRLTVV.